Listed here are 29 T cell receptor beta chains from one sample, sequenced in a study of blood T cell repertoires in COVID-19. Repertoires were generated with immunoSEQ multiplex PCR, while TCRdb's copy carries only in-frame clones and drops some. The sample has approximately 180,000 clones, approximately 89% seen once; the top ten hold roughly 2.4%. The specimen was PBMCs or T cells enriched from blood (not recorded which). The receptors originated from a woman aged 40 to 49 with acute COVID-19.

This rearrangement joins TRBV7-2 to TRBJ1-6; 7 nucleotides match TRBD1. After removal of 8 bases from V and 2 bases from J, the junction contained 6 bases not matched to a gene. CDR3 size: 15 residues. The germline CDR1 and CDR2 sequences are SGHTA and FQGNSA. CDR3 residues: CASSGGFPYNSPLHF. CDR3 bases: TGTGCCAGCTCAGGGGGTTTCCCCTATAATTCACCCCTCCACTTT.

V and J are TRBV2 and TRBJ1-1; tentatively, D is TRBD1 (5 bases). Germline CDR1 is SNHLY and CDR2 is FYNNEI. V was shortened by 1 base and J by 4 bases, with 13 bases between the two germline ends. This CDR3 spans 15 amino acids. Here the CDR3 DNA reads TGTGCCAGCAGTGAAGACTCAGGGTCCGGCACTGAAGCTTTCTTT. Translating it yields CASSEDSGSGTEAFF.

The chain couples TRBV25-1 to TRBJ1-3; no reliable D call. Germline V gene lookup returns CDR1 MGHDK and CDR2 SYGVNS. Trimming cost V 8 bases and J 4 bases, with 15 bases left between them. The CDR3 contains 14 residues. The CDR3 loop is CASRSQGEGNTIYF. For the CDR3, the DNA is TGTGCCAGCCGATCGCAAGGAGAAGGAAACACCATATATTTT.

This clone appeared a single time. V and J are TRBV2 and TRBJ1-3; no firm D call. V was pared by 4 bases and J by 4 bases, with 14 bases between. Germline V gives CDR1 SNHLY, CDR2 FYNNEI. This CDR3 contains 15 residues. This CDR3 is CASSGARFPGNTIYF. CDR3 coding DNA: TGTGCCAGCAGTGGGGCGCGTTTCCCGGGAAACACCATATATTTT.

The chain uses TRBV12-3 or TRBV12-4 and TRBJ2-2, with unresolved D. CDR3 length equals 13 residues. Trimming stripped 6 bases from V and 4 bases from J, with 9 bases between. In nucleotides, the CDR3 is TGTGCCAGCAGCCCCCTTTCCACCGGGGAGCTGTTTTTT. Its protein is CASSPLSTGELFF.

The V gene is TRBV18, the J gene TRBJ2-5; no clear D gene. CDR1 is KGHSH and CDR2 is LQKENI in the germline V gene. The CDR3 runs 15 residues. V was shortened by 2 bases and J by 0 bases, with 10 bases between the two germline ends. The DNA for the CDR3 is TGTGCCAGCTCACCAGAGGCGGCGTACCAAGAGACCCAGTACTTC. It encodes CASSPEAAYQETQYF.

This sequence joins TRBV24-1 and TRBJ2-7; possibly TRBD2 for D (5 bases). This CDR3 is built from 14 residues. V was pared by 9 bases and J by 2 bases, with 16 bases between. Germline V lookup: CDR1 KGHDR, CDR2 SFDVKD. CDR3 in DNA: TGTGCCACCCTTTCGAGGGCCCAAACCTACGAGCAGTACTTC. It specifies CATLSRAQTYEQYF.

This chain joins TRBV5-5 and TRBJ2-7, with a weak D call TRBD1 (5 bases). V lost 0 bases to trimming and J lost 0 bases, with 13 bases between them. Germline CDR1 reads SGHKS; CDR2 reads YYEKEE (reference sequence). There are 16 residues in the CDR3. CDR3 bases: TGTGCCAGCAGCTTGGGTGGGGCCCGCCTCTCCTACGAGCAGTACTTC. The encoded protein is CASSLGGARLSYEQYF.

V gene TRBV12-3 or TRBV12-4 combines with J gene TRBJ2-7; TRBD2 is a possible D gene (6 bases). The CDR3 runs to 13 residues. V lost 2 bases and J 5 bases, leaving 10 bases between the germline ends. The CDR3 bases are TGTGCCAGCAGTTTACGGGGGATCCACGAGCAGTACTTC. Its translation is CASSLRGIHEQYF.

This chain links TRBV5-1 with TRBJ2-4; 8 nucleotides align to TRBD2. CDR1 is SGHRS, CDR2 YFSETQ, per germline. This CDR3 contains 15 residues. J lost 5 bases, V lost 0 bases, and 4 bases had no gene match. The CDR3 sequence: CASSLVAGTENIQYF. CDR3 nucleotide sequence: TGCGCCAGCAGCTTGGTAGCGGGGACCGAAAACATTCAGTACTTC.

The V call is TRBV5-1, the J call TRBJ2-1; TRBD1 matches at 10 bases. The germline gives CDR1 SGHRS, CDR2 YFSETQ. V dropped 0 bases and J dropped 8; count of bases not matched to a gene: 11. The CDR3 has 17 amino acids. CDR3 loop: CASSLVGGTGVFDEQFF. The CDR3 region has the DNA TGCGCCAGCAGCTTGGTTGGAGGGACAGGGGTTTTCGATGAGCAGTTCTTC.

This clone was seen more than once but under ten times. V usage is TRBV19 and J usage is TRBJ2-5; 13 bases are shared with TRBD2. CDR1 and CDR2 (germline): LNHDA, SQIVND (reference sequence). This CDR3 comprises 15 residues. Germline trimming cut 5 bases from V and 5 bases from J; bases unmatched to any gene: 5. The CDR3 nucleotides are TGTGCCAGTAGTTGGGGACTAGCGGGATCTGAGACCCAGTACTTC. This codes for CASSWGLAGSETQYF.

J is TRBJ1-1 and V is TRBV10-2; 8 bases are a match to TRBD1. The CDR3 runs 14 residues. Losses at the gene ends were 6 bases for V and 3 bases for J; bases not matched to a gene: 6. Per the germline V gene, CDR1 is WSHSY and CDR2 is SAAADI. CDR3 coding DNA: TGCGCCAGCAGGGACAGGGAGAGTTACACTGAAGCTTTCTTT. Its translation: CASRDRESYTEAFF.

The chain employs TRBV19 and TRBJ1-6, with 7 bases that match TRBD1. The junction had 7 bases not matched to a gene; V was cut back by 6 bases and J by 8 bases. The germline CDR1 and CDR2 sequences are LNHDA and SQIVND (reference sequence). The CDR3 has 14 residues. The CDR3 DNA reads as TGTGCCAGTAGAAATCGGCAGGGGGATTCACCCCTCCACTTT. This sequence encodes CASRNRQGDSPLHF.

The sample holds one count of this clone. This chain connects TRBV7-3 to TRBJ2-3, with TRBD2 matching 8 bases. Germline V lookup: CDR1 SGHTA, CDR2 FQGTGA. The CDR3 is made up of 19 amino acids. V trimming: 0 bases; J trimming: 0 bases; junction bases outside the gene matches: 11. The CDR3, as DNA: TGTGCCAGCAGCTTAACTGGGTTGGGGCTAGCGGGCAGCACAGATACGCAGTATTTT. Translating gives CASSLTGLGLAGSTDTQYF.

The chain uses TRBV19 and TRBJ1-5; possible D gene TRBD1, 5 bases. V was clipped by 3 bases and J by 5 bases, with 8 bases between them. Per the germline V gene, CDR1 is LNHDA and CDR2 is SQIVND (reference sequence). The CDR3 sequence is 13 residues long. In DNA, the CDR3 is TGTGCCAGTAGTATGGGAGGGGATCAGCCCCAGCATTTT. Residues: CASSMGGDQPQHF.

This sequence joins TRBV19 and TRBJ2-1, with a possible D match to TRBD2 (5 bases). V lost 3 bases and J 6 bases, leaving 12 bases between the germline ends. This CDR3 has 14 residues. Germline V gene data show CDR1 as LNHDA and CDR2 as SQIVND (reference sequence). The CDR3 region has the DNA TGTGCCAGTAGTATGTCTAGCAGCACCAATGAGCAGTTCTTC. Its translation: CASSMSSSTNEQFF.

This clone appeared a single time. This chain links TRBV15 with TRBJ2-7, with TRBD1 identical over 7 bases. Germline CDR1 reads LNHNV; CDR2 reads YYDKDF (reference sequence). V was clipped by 2 bases and J by 6 bases; unmatched bases: 7. This CDR3 spans 14 amino acids. CDR3 amino acids: CATSRHPDRIEQYF. The CDR3 nucleotides read TGTGCCACCAGCAGACACCCGGACAGGATCGAGCAGTACTTC.

The J gene is TRBJ1-6, the V gene TRBV7-2; no definite D call. The ends were cut back, 3 bases at V and 0 bases at J, with 9 bases in the middle. Germline CDR1 reads SGHTA; CDR2 reads FQGNSA. The length of the CDR3 is 16 residues. This CDR3 is CASSFDLLSYNSPLHF. The DNA for the CDR3 is TGTGCCAGCAGCTTCGACTTACTCTCCTATAATTCACCCCTCCACTTT.

The J gene is TRBJ2-7, the V gene TRBV21-1; whether TRBD2, the table's D call, matches the DNA was not checked. TRBV21-1 is deemed a pseudogene. The CDR3 totals 16 residues. The CDR3 DNA follows: TGTGCCAGCAGCCCGGTGGAAAGAACTAGCGGCTACGAGCAGTACTTC. It encodes CASSPVERTSGYEQYF.

This chain joins TRBV19 and TRBJ2-1; 7 positions agree with TRBD1. Germline CDR1 is LNHDA and CDR2 is SQIVND (reference sequence). The CDR3 length is 14 residues. V was pared by 3 bases and J by 8 bases, with 7 bases of the junction left unmatched. The CDR3 sequence is CASSIGQGEYEQFF. DNA of the CDR3: TGTGCCAGTAGTATCGGGCAGGGGGAATATGAGCAGTTCTTC.

The J gene is TRBJ1-1, the V gene TRBV7-3, with D possibly being TRBD1 (6 bases). Germline V gene lookup returns CDR1 SGHTA and CDR2 FQGTGA. The CDR3 totals 14 residues. V was shortened by 4 bases and J by 5 bases, with 14 bases between the two germline ends. This CDR3 reads CASSSGQPGTEAFF. CDR3 in DNA: TGTGCCAGCAGCTCTGGACAGCCGGGGACTGAAGCTTTCTTT.

The chain links TRBV5-4 to TRBJ2-2; weak D call: TRBD2 (5 bases). From germline, CDR1 is SGHNT and CDR2 YYREEE (reference sequence). The CDR3 spans 15 residues. Trimming pared 2 bases from V and 6 bases from J, leaving 14 bases between. The CDR3 reads CASSFELGIPGELFF. The CDR3 DNA reads TGTGCCAGCAGCTTTGAACTAGGGATCCCCGGGGAGCTGTTTTTT.

The gene calls are TRBV3-1 (or the pseudogene TRBV3-2) and TRBJ2-1, with 8 bases aligning to TRBD2. J was trimmed by 6 bases and V by 2 bases; bases with no gene match: 6. CDR3 size: 15 residues. Germline lookup yields CDR1 LGHDT and CDR2 YNNKEL (reference sequence). As DNA, the CDR3 is TGTGCCAGCAGCCAAATAGCGGGGATGGGCAATGAGCAGTTCTTC. Protein: CASSQIAGMGNEQFF.

CDR3 protein: CAGATNTEAFF. Here the CDR3 DNA reads TGTGCCGGGGCCACGAACACTGAAGCTTTCTTT. V is TRBV15 and J is TRBJ1-1, with a weak D call TRBD1 (5 bases). Germline loops: CDR1 LNHNV, CDR2 YYDKDF (reference sequence). V was pared by 11 bases and J by 1 base, with 8 bases between. This CDR3 region has 11 residues.

The rearrangement links TRBV7-9 to TRBJ2-3; the D gene is possibly TRBD2 (5 bases). Germline V gene data show CDR1 as SEHNR and CDR2 as FQNEAQ (reference sequence). V lost 8 bases and J 1 base, leaving 19 bases between the germline ends. CDR3 length equals 16 residues. CDR3 sequence: CASSFDKAAGTDTQYF. The CDR3 DNA follows: TGTGCCAGCTCCTTTGACAAAGCGGCTGGCACAGATACGCAGTATTTT.

This rearrangement joins TRBV25-1 to TRBJ2-5, with a possible D match to TRBD2 (5 bases). The CDR3 length is 12 residues. The V gene lost 6 bases and the J gene lost 5 bases, with 10 bases spanning the gap. Germline V lookup: CDR1 MGHDK, CDR2 SYGVNS. DNA for the CDR3: TGTGCCAGCAGCGGGGTTGGGGAGACCCAGTACTTC. Amino acid sequence: CASSGVGETQYF.

The gene calls are TRBV6-5 and TRBJ2-1; perhaps TRBD2 as D (6 bases). The CDR3 length is 16 residues. The germline V gene has CDR1 MNHEY and CDR2 SVGAGI. The ends were cut back, 2 bases at V and 9 bases at J, with 20 bases in the middle. The CDR3 DNA reads TGTGCCAGCAGTTACAGCAATCGAGGACTCGGGGGTGAGCAGTTCTTC. It codes for CASSYSNRGLGGEQFF.

The rearrangement uses TRBV7-2 and TRBJ2-5, with D possibly being TRBD2 (6 bases). The CDR3 consists of 15 residues. V lost 1 base and J 6 bases, leaving 15 bases between the germline ends. Germline V gene lookup returns CDR1 SGHTA and CDR2 FQGNSA. CDR3 protein: CASSLELGGMQTQYF. CDR3 nucleotides: TGTGCCAGCAGCTTAGAATTGGGCGGGATGCAGACCCAGTACTTC.